One sample yielded the 19 T cell receptor beta chains listed below, sequenced in a study of radiation and T cells in renal cell carcinoma. Time point described: baseline pretreatment blood. Treatment in this sample: 15 Gy SBRT to primary tumor, nephrectomy 4 weeks later. Profiled with immunoSEQ multiplex PCR; TCRdb holds only in-frame clones, not every one. The top ten clones hold less than 3.5% of a sample with approximately 110,000 clones, roughly 80% of them seen once. The sequencing used blood, collected from a patient whose treatment included radiotherapy and nephrectomy. These receptors all stem from a woman aged 60-70 years with renal cell carcinoma.

Note on this clone: Its ends do not fully match the called genes, so a read error is possible. The V call is TRBV19, the J call TRBJ1-5; 7 bases agree with TRBD1. There are 16 residues in the CDR3. CDR1 is LNHDA and CDR2 is SQIVND in the germline V gene (reference sequence). CDR3 DNA sequence: TGTGCCAGTAGTCCCGGACAGGTCAACAGCATTCAGCCCCAGCATTTT. Amino acids: CASSPGQVNSIQPQHF.

The V and J genes are TRBV6-5 and TRBJ2-1; 14 bases align to TRBD2. Germline V gene sequence: CDR1 MNHEY, CDR2 SVGAGI. Trimming at V came to 2 bases and at J to 12 bases, leaving 9 bases not matched to a gene. The CDR3 totals 16 residues. The CDR3, as DNA: TGTGCCAGCAGTTACGATGGGACTAGCGGGGGTTTTGGGCAGTTCTTC. It is translated as CASSYDGTSGGFGQFF.

This clone has a single count. The chain recombines TRBV6-5 with TRBJ1-2; D unresolved. The germline V and J ends were trimmed by 5 bases and 4 bases, with 14 bases remaining between them. Germline V gene data show CDR1 as MNHEY and CDR2 as SVGAGI. The CDR3 covers 14 residues. The chain's CDR3 is CASSNYIGVYGYTF. In nucleotides, the CDR3 is TGTGCCAGCAGTAATTACATCGGAGTCTATGGCTACACCTTC.

V and J are TRBV19 and TRBJ2-1, with TRBD2 matching 11 bases. The length of the CDR3 is 15 residues. The trim removed 7 bases at V and 4 bases at J, leaving 6 bases unmatched. The V gene's germline CDR1 is LNHDA and CDR2 SQIVND (reference sequence). The CDR3 reads CASNPGLAVYNEQFF. The CDR3 nucleotides are TGTGCCAGTAATCCGGGACTAGCGGTATACAATGAGCAGTTCTTC.

The rearrangement joins TRBV28 to TRBJ2-2; D unresolved. Trimming took 5 bases from V and 6 from J, leaving 7 bases between them. This CDR3 contains 12 residues. CDR1 and CDR2 from the germline V gene are MDHEN and SYDVKM. CDR3 sequence: CASSLGSGELFF. In nucleotides, the CDR3 is TGTGCCAGCAGTCTTGGATCCGGGGAGCTGTTTTTT.

V and J are TRBV5-5 and TRBJ1-2; tentative D call: TRBD1 (6 bases). Trimming pared 1 base from V and 4 bases from J, leaving 14 bases between. This CDR3 region has 15 residues. Germline CDR1 is SGHKS and CDR2 is YYEKEE (reference sequence). The CDR3 here is CASSLRGGQSYGYTF. The DNA for the CDR3 is TGTGCCAGCAGCTTGCGGGGGGGGCAGAGCTATGGCTACACCTTC.

This clone was detected only a few times. The CDR3 DNA reads as TGTGCCAGCAGGCCGATAGTGAACACTGAAGCTTTCTTT. Translated: CASRPIVNTEAFF. V is TRBV6-5 and J is TRBJ1-1; no clear D. Deletions cut 6 bases from V and 0 bases from J, with 8 bases between. The germline gives CDR1 MNHEY, CDR2 SVGAGI. The CDR3 is 13 amino acids.

The chain carries TRBV2 and TRBJ2-3; possible D gene TRBD2, 5 bases. In germline, CDR1 is SNHLY, CDR2 FYNNEI. The V gene lost 10 bases and the J gene lost 1 base, with 18 bases spanning the gap. The CDR3 has 15 residues. The CDR3 DNA reads as TGTGCCAACCCGACTGCAGGAGGACGCACAGATACGCAGTATTTT. Its protein product is CANPTAGGRTDTQYF. Full variable domain (remainder filled in from reference TRBV2 and TRBJ2-3): EPEVTQTPSHQVTQMGQEVILRCVPISNHLYFYWYRQILGQKVEFLVSFYNNEISEKSEIFDDQFSVERPDGSNFTLKIRSTKLEDSAMYFCANPTAGGRTDTQYFGPGTRLTVL.

Note on this clone: At one of its ends the junction is not consistent with the germline gene, which may arise from a read error. V gene TRBV20-1 combines with J gene TRBJ1-2; TRBD1 matches 8 bases. The CDR3 consists of 11 residues. Germline CDR1 DFQATT, CDR2 SNEGSKA (reference sequence). CDR3 in amino acids: CSAVDRVSLNF. CDR3 bases: TGCAGTGCTGTGGACAGGGTATCCCTTAACTTC.

This clone was recorded a few times. This sequence joins TRBV7-6 and TRBJ2-2; tentative D call: TRBD2 (6 bases). V was pared by 5 bases and J by 0 bases, with 16 bases between. This CDR3 has 17 residues. Germline V gene data show CDR1 as SGHVS and CDR2 as FNYEAQ. CDR3: CASSTLPPGANTGELFF. As DNA, the CDR3 is TGTGCCAGCAGCACCCTTCCCCCGGGGGCGAACACCGGGGAGCTGTTTTTT.

The chain combines TRBV10-2 with TRBJ2-7; D is ambiguous. The CDR3 is made up of 10 amino acids. V lost 8 bases and J 3 bases, leaving 5 bases between the germline ends. Germline V CDR1 and CDR2: WSHSY, SAAADI. In nucleotides, the CDR3 is TGCGCCAGCCTTGGCTACGAGCAGTACTTC. Translation gives CASLGYEQYF.

The chain carries TRBV4-3 and TRBJ2-7; TRBD2 matches 7 bases. The CDR3 has 15 residues. After removal of 0 bases from V and 2 bases from J, the junction contained 4 bases not matched to a gene. Germline loops: CDR1 LGHNA, CDR2 YSLEER. CDR3 region: CASSQDKAGPYEQYF. The CDR3 DNA sequence: TGCGCCAGCAGCCAAGATAAAGCGGGGCCCTACGAGCAGTACTTC.

The V call is TRBV5-1, the J call TRBJ1-5; D ambiguous. Looked up from germline, CDR1 is SGHRS and CDR2 is YFSETQ. Trimming took 4 bases from V and 1 from J, leaving 6 bases between them. The CDR3 spans 13 residues. CDR3 coding DNA: TGCGCCAGCAGCGCGGACAGCAATCAGCCCCAGCATTTT. It translates to CASSADSNQPQHF.

The chain uses TRBV19 and TRBJ1-5; 7 positions match TRBD1. Looked up from germline, CDR1 is LNHDA and CDR2 is SQIVND (reference sequence). J was trimmed by 7 bases and V by 3 bases; bases with no gene match: 12. This CDR3 is built from 16 residues. CDR3 in DNA: TGTGCCAGTAGTATCCGGCCCACAGGGGATAGACAGCCCCAGCATTTT. Amino acid sequence: CASSIRPTGDRQPQHF.

The chain uses TRBV7-9 and TRBJ1-3; D is unclear. V dropped 3 bases and J dropped 0 bases, with 9 bases sitting between them. CDR3 length: 15 residues. CDR1 is SEHNR and CDR2 is FQNEAQ in the germline V gene (reference sequence). CDR3 sequence (DNA): TGTGCCAGCAGCTTGGGTGGCCTCTCTGGAAACACCATATATTTT. This sequence encodes CASSLGGLSGNTIYF.

This clone has a handful of counts. Other DNA sequences in this specimen translate into the identical CDR3. The chain employs TRBV4-1 and TRBJ2-3; D gene ambiguous. V lost 0 bases and J 2 bases, leaving 6 bases between the germline ends. The CDR3 runs to 14 residues. Germline values: CDR1 MGHRA, CDR2 YSYEKL. As DNA, the CDR3 is TGCGCCAGCAGCCAAGATCCGGTCACAGATACGCAGTATTTT. Translation gives CASSQDPVTDTQYF.

J is TRBJ2-7 and V is TRBV28; 13 nucleotides line up with TRBD2. J gave up 5 bases and V 1 base, and 11 bases lay outside the gene matches. The CDR3 is 18 residues long. Germline lookup yields CDR1 MDHEN and CDR2 SYDVKM. The CDR3 loop reads CASSLYWTSGRSGDEQYF. CDR3 nucleotide sequence: TGTGCCAGCAGTTTATACTGGACTAGCGGGAGATCGGGGGACGAGCAGTACTTC.

The chain combines TRBV6-5 with TRBJ2-3; 7 nucleotides line up with TRBD2. J was trimmed by 8 bases and V by 2 bases; bases with no gene match: 1. The germline CDR1 and CDR2 sequences are MNHEY and SVGAGI. This CDR3 region has 12 residues. This CDR3 is CASSYQRGTQYF. The DNA for the CDR3 is TGTGCCAGCAGTTACCAGCGGGGTACGCAGTATTTT.

The chain links TRBV6-5 to TRBJ1-2, with D tentatively TRBD1 (6 bases). Germline V gives CDR1 MNHEY, CDR2 SVGAGI. Trimming pared 1 base from V and 1 base from J, leaving 13 bases between. This CDR3 has 16 residues. The chain's CDR3 is CASSYLGAADNYGYTF. In DNA form, the CDR3 reads TGTGCCAGCAGTTACTTGGGGGCAGCGGATAACTATGGCTACACCTTC.